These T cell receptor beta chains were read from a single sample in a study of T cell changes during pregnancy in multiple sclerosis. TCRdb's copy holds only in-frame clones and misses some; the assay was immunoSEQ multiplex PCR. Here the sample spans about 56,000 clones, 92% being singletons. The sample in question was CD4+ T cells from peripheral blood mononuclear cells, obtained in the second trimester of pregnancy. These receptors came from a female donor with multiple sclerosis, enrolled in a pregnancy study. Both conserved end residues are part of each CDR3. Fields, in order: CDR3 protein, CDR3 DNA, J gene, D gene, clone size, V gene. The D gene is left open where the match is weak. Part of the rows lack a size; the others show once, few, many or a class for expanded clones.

cdr3_aa: CASSLLDSSNTEAFF; cdr3_nt: TGTGCCAGCTCACTCTTGGACAGCTCGAACACTGAAGCTTTCTTT; j_call: TRBJ1-1; d_call: NA; clone_size: NA; v_call: TRBV18
cdr3_aa: CASSLTLAMNTEAFF; cdr3_nt: TGTGCCAGCAGCCTCACTCTAGCGATGAACACTGAAGCTTTCTTT; j_call: TRBJ1-1; d_call: NA; clone_size: NA; v_call: TRBV6-1
cdr3_aa: CASRGPGASHEQYF; cdr3_nt: TGTGCCAGCAGGGGTCCGGGTGCGTCCCACGAGCAGTACTTC; j_call: TRBJ2-7; d_call: NA; clone_size: NA; v_call: TRBV28
cdr3_aa: CASTPGDGLIRQGNVLTF; cdr3_nt: TGTGCCAGCACCCCCGGTGACGGACTAATAAGACAAGGCAACGTCCTGACTTTC; j_call: TRBJ2-6; d_call: NA; clone_size: NA; v_call: TRBV28
cdr3_aa: CASSARDIRAGELFF; cdr3_nt: TGTGCCAGCAGTGCGAGGGACATTAGGGCCGGGGAGCTGTTTTTT; j_call: TRBJ2-2; d_call: NA; clone_size: NA; v_call: TRBV6-1
cdr3_aa: CASSVAGSGGGRTETQYF; cdr3_nt: TGTGCCAGCAGCGTAGCGGGTAGCGGAGGAGGCCGAACAGAGACCCAGTACTTC; j_call: TRBJ2-5; d_call: NA; clone_size: once; v_call: TRBV9
cdr3_aa: CASSMRSGQETQYF; cdr3_nt: TGTGCCAGTAGTATGCGAAGCGGGCAAGAGACCCAGTACTTC; j_call: TRBJ2-5; d_call: NA; clone_size: NA; v_call: TRBV19
cdr3_aa: CASSSGQGEDQPQHF; cdr3_nt: TGTGCCAGCAGCTCCGGACAGGGGGAAGATCAGCCCCAGCATTTT; j_call: TRBJ1-5; d_call: TRBD1; clone_size: NA; v_call: TRBV5-4
cdr3_aa: CASSPRGGTGNQPQHF; cdr3_nt: TGTGCCAGCAGCCCAAGGGGAGGGACGGGCAATCAGCCCCAGCATTTT; j_call: TRBJ1-5; d_call: NA; clone_size: NA; v_call: TRBV7-9
cdr3_aa: CASSLLVAGEAYEQYF; cdr3_nt: TGTGCCAGCAGTTTATTAGTAGCGGGTGAGGCTTACGAGCAGTACTTC; j_call: TRBJ2-7; d_call: TRBD2; clone_size: NA; v_call: TRBV28
cdr3_aa: CAISQDPGQGAGSTEAFF; cdr3_nt: TGTGCCATCAGTCAAGACCCGGGACAGGGGGCTGGCAGCACTGAAGCTTTCTTT; j_call: TRBJ1-1; d_call: TRBD1; clone_size: NA; v_call: TRBV10-3
cdr3_aa: CASSSGTSNEQYF; cdr3_nt: TGCGCCAGCAGCTCCGGGACTAGCAACGAGCAGTACTTC; j_call: TRBJ2-7; d_call: TRBD2; clone_size: NA; v_call: TRBV5-1
cdr3_aa: CASSGAGGGYTF; cdr3_nt: TGTGCCAGCAGTGGCGCAGGGGGAGGCTACACCTTC; j_call: TRBJ1-2; d_call: TRBD1; clone_size: NA; v_call: TRBV2
cdr3_aa: CASRQRQVNYGYTF; cdr3_nt: TGTGCCAGCAGACAGCGACAGGTGAACTATGGCTACACCTTC; j_call: TRBJ1-2; d_call: NA; clone_size: NA; v_call: TRBV6-6
cdr3_aa: CASSLGRGNYGYTF; cdr3_nt: TGTGCCAGCAGTTTGGGCCGGGGAAACTATGGCTACACCTTC; j_call: TRBJ1-2; d_call: NA; clone_size: NA; v_call: TRBV28
cdr3_aa: CASSPSRGTRETQYF; cdr3_nt: TGTGCCAGCTCACCATCTCGCGGAACTCGCGAGACCCAGTACTTC; j_call: TRBJ2-5; d_call: NA; clone_size: NA; v_call: TRBV18
cdr3_aa: CASSPSTSTGRPQHF; cdr3_nt: TGTGCCAGCAGTCCTTCCACCTCGACAGGGCGGCCCCAGCATTTT; j_call: TRBJ1-5; d_call: TRBD1; clone_size: NA; v_call: TRBV2
cdr3_aa: CSVEVPNYEQYF; cdr3_nt: TGCAGCGTTGAAGTTCCTAACTACGAGCAGTACTTC; j_call: TRBJ2-7; d_call: NA; clone_size: NA; v_call: TRBV29-1
cdr3_aa: CASSFRTSGTDTQYF; cdr3_nt: TGCGCCAGCAGCTTCCGTACTAGCGGCACAGATACGCAGTATTTT; j_call: TRBJ2-3; d_call: TRBD2; clone_size: NA; v_call: TRBV5-1
cdr3_aa: CASRDSGRGSYEQYF; cdr3_nt: TGTGCCAGCAGAGATAGCGGTCGGGGCTCCTACGAGCAGTACTTC; j_call: TRBJ2-7; d_call: NA; clone_size: NA; v_call: TRBV2
cdr3_aa: CASSLNTGHYEQYF; cdr3_nt: TGCGCCAGCAGCTTGAATACAGGACACTACGAGCAGTACTTC; j_call: TRBJ2-7; d_call: NA; clone_size: NA; v_call: TRBV5-1
cdr3_aa: CASSFSGNTEAFF; cdr3_nt: TGTGCCAGCAGTTTTAGCGGGAACACTGAAGCTTTCTTT; j_call: TRBJ1-1; d_call: NA; clone_size: NA; v_call: TRBV27
cdr3_aa: CASSLSGQGNQPQHF; cdr3_nt: TGTGCCAGCAGTTTATCGGGACAGGGAAATCAGCCCCAGCATTTT; j_call: TRBJ1-5; d_call: TRBD1; clone_size: NA; v_call: TRBV28
cdr3_aa: CASSLNRGLSGELFF; cdr3_nt: TGTGCCAGCAGCTTGAACAGGGGGCTATCCGGGGAGCTGTTTTTT; j_call: TRBJ2-2; d_call: TRBD1; clone_size: once; v_call: TRBV5-4
cdr3_aa: CASSLASAGGLEQYF; cdr3_nt: TGCGCCAGCAGCTTGGCGTCAGCTGGAGGGCTCGAGCAGTACTTC; j_call: TRBJ2-7; d_call: NA; clone_size: NA; v_call: TRBV5-1
cdr3_aa: CASSPPVGGGSSYNEQFF; cdr3_nt: TGTGCCAGCTCACCGCCGGTCGGAGGAGGGAGCTCCTACAATGAGCAGTTCTTC; j_call: TRBJ2-1; d_call: NA; clone_size: NA; v_call: TRBV18
cdr3_aa: CASRGLAGAYNEQFF; cdr3_nt: TGTGCCAGCAGGGGACTAGCGGGGGCCTACAATGAGCAGTTCTTC; j_call: TRBJ2-1; d_call: TRBD2; clone_size: NA; v_call: TRBV2
cdr3_aa: CASSLKDRVMNTEAFF; cdr3_nt: TGTGCCAGCAGCTTAAAGGACAGGGTAATGAACACTGAAGCTTTCTTT; j_call: TRBJ1-1; d_call: TRBD1; clone_size: NA; v_call: TRBV7-9
cdr3_aa: CASSPHGGRRFF; cdr3_nt: TGCGCCAGCAGCCCCCACGGCGGGAGACGGTTCTTC; j_call: TRBJ2-1; d_call: TRBD2; clone_size: NA; v_call: TRBV4-1
cdr3_aa: CASSVGSFSYEQYF; cdr3_nt: TGTGCCAGCAGCGTGGGCTCCTTCAGCTACGAGCAGTACTTC; j_call: TRBJ2-7; d_call: NA; clone_size: NA; v_call: TRBV9
cdr3_aa: CASSEYRGFYGYTF; cdr3_nt: TGTGCCAGCAGTGAGTACAGGGGGTTCTATGGCTACACCTTC; j_call: TRBJ1-2; d_call: TRBD1; clone_size: NA; v_call: TRBV2
cdr3_aa: CASSIGRYSYNEQFF; cdr3_nt: TGTGCCAGTAGTATAGGCCGGTACTCCTACAATGAGCAGTTCTTC; j_call: TRBJ2-1; d_call: NA; clone_size: NA; v_call: TRBV19
cdr3_aa: CASSVGVGYGYTF; cdr3_nt: TGTGCCAGCAGTGTCGGGGTGGGTTATGGCTACACCTTC; j_call: TRBJ1-2; d_call: NA; clone_size: NA; v_call: TRBV6-4
cdr3_aa: CASSQDAPLFSGTSYEQYF; cdr3_nt: TGTGCCAGCAGCCAAGATGCCCCCCTGTTTAGCGGAACCTCCTACGAGCAGTACTTC; j_call: TRBJ2-7; d_call: NA; clone_size: NA; v_call: TRBV4-2
cdr3_aa: CAISEFRQGSSYGYTF; cdr3_nt: TGTGCCATCAGTGAGTTCCGACAGGGTAGTTCCTATGGCTACACCTTC; j_call: TRBJ1-2; d_call: TRBD1; clone_size: NA; v_call: TRBV10-3
cdr3_aa: CASSLGGGYGYTF; cdr3_nt: TGCGCCAGCAGCTTGGGGGGGGGCTATGGCTACACCTTC; j_call: TRBJ1-2; d_call: NA; clone_size: NA; v_call: TRBV5-1
cdr3_aa: CASSSYQGPPRNTIYF; cdr3_nt: TGTGCCAGCAGCTCGTACCAGGGGCCCCCGAGGAACACCATATATTTT; j_call: TRBJ1-3; d_call: NA; clone_size: NA; v_call: TRBV13
cdr3_aa: CASSLLPNTEAFF; cdr3_nt: TGTGCCAGCAGCTTACTTCCGAACACTGAAGCTTTCTTT; j_call: TRBJ1-1; d_call: NA; clone_size: NA; v_call: TRBV7-6
cdr3_aa: CASSERDYDTGELFF; cdr3_nt: TGTGCCAGCAGTGAAAGGGACTACGACACCGGGGAGCTGTTTTTT; j_call: TRBJ2-2; d_call: TRBD2; clone_size: NA; v_call: TRBV2
cdr3_aa: CASSPGTAGIAKNIQYF; cdr3_nt: TGTGCCAGCAGCCCAGGGACAGCCGGAATAGCCAAAAACATTCAGTACTTC; j_call: TRBJ2-4; d_call: TRBD1; clone_size: once; v_call: TRBV7-2
cdr3_aa: CASSLDVRGNSEAFF; cdr3_nt: TGTGCCAGCAGCTTAGATGTCAGGGGGAACTCTGAAGCTTTCTTT; j_call: TRBJ1-1; d_call: TRBD1; clone_size: NA; v_call: TRBV7-2
cdr3_aa: CASRARTGTTNEKLFF; cdr3_nt: TGTGCCAGCAGAGCCAGGACCGGGACAACTAATGAAAAACTGTTTTTT; j_call: TRBJ1-4; d_call: NA; clone_size: NA; v_call: TRBV2
cdr3_aa: CASRQDRGPIEQYF; cdr3_nt: TGCGCCAGCAGACAGGACAGGGGACCCATTGAGCAGTACTTC; j_call: TRBJ2-7; d_call: TRBD1; clone_size: NA; v_call: TRBV5-1
cdr3_aa: CASSLWMVQAAWNEQFF; cdr3_nt: TGTGCCAGCAGCTTGTGGATGGTGCAGGCCGCTTGGAATGAGCAGTTCTTC; j_call: TRBJ2-1; d_call: NA; clone_size: NA; v_call: TRBV5-8
cdr3_aa: CASSRLAISYNEQFF; cdr3_nt: TGTGCCAGCAGTAGGCTAGCGATTTCCTACAATGAGCAGTTCTTC; j_call: TRBJ2-1; d_call: NA; clone_size: NA; v_call: TRBV27
cdr3_aa: CASAPDRKNTEAFF; cdr3_nt: TGTGCCAGCGCGCCGGACAGGAAGAACACTGAAGCTTTCTTT; j_call: TRBJ1-1; d_call: TRBD1; clone_size: NA; v_call: TRBV7-3
cdr3_aa: CASSTGSPFYGYTF; cdr3_nt: TGTGCCAGTTCGACAGGGTCCCCCTTCTATGGCTACACCTTC; j_call: TRBJ1-2; d_call: TRBD1; clone_size: NA; v_call: TRBV27
cdr3_aa: CASRVQQRTGASEQYF; cdr3_nt: TGTGCCAGCAGGGTGCAGCAGAGGACAGGGGCTAGCGAGCAGTACTTC; j_call: TRBJ2-7; d_call: TRBD1; clone_size: medium-sized; v_call: TRBV11-2
cdr3_aa: CASSSGRARETQYF; cdr3_nt: TGTGCCAGCAGCAGCGGGAGGGCCCGAGAGACCCAGTACTTC; j_call: TRBJ2-5; d_call: TRBD2; clone_size: NA; v_call: TRBV2
cdr3_aa: CASSPGQYNEQFF; cdr3_nt: TGTGCCAGTAGTCCCGGACAGTACAATGAGCAGTTCTTC; j_call: TRBJ2-1; d_call: NA; clone_size: NA; v_call: TRBV19
cdr3_aa: CASSDPSGGNTGELFF; cdr3_nt: TGCGCCAGCAGTGACCCTAGCGGGGGGAACACCGGGGAGCTGTTTTTT; j_call: TRBJ2-2; d_call: TRBD2; clone_size: NA; v_call: TRBV10-1
cdr3_aa: CASSPLAGEGNEQFF; cdr3_nt: TGTGCCAGCTCACCCCTAGCGGGGGAGGGCAATGAGCAGTTCTTC; j_call: TRBJ2-1; d_call: TRBD2; clone_size: NA; v_call: TRBV18
cdr3_aa: CASSSSTGELFF; cdr3_nt: TGTGCCAGCAGCTCCTCCACCGGGGAGCTGTTTTTT; j_call: TRBJ2-2; d_call: NA; clone_size: NA; v_call: TRBV7-2
cdr3_aa: CASSIGTGTYEQYF; cdr3_nt: TGTGCCAGTAGTATTGGGACAGGGACCTACGAGCAGTACTTC; j_call: TRBJ2-7; d_call: TRBD1; clone_size: NA; v_call: TRBV19
cdr3_aa: CASSLVGAYNEQFF; cdr3_nt: TGTGCCAGCAGCTTGGTCGGTGCTTACAATGAGCAGTTCTTC; j_call: TRBJ2-1; d_call: NA; clone_size: NA; v_call: TRBV5-4
cdr3_aa: CASSPPGQGFLWGAPLHF; cdr3_nt: TGTGCCAGCAGTCCCCCGGGACAGGGGTTTCTTTGGGGGGCACCCCTCCACTTT; j_call: TRBJ1-6; d_call: TRBD1; clone_size: NA; v_call: TRBV27
cdr3_aa: CASSLGQGNEKLFF; cdr3_nt: TGTGCCAGCAGCTTAGGACAGGGGAACGAAAAACTGTTTTTT; j_call: TRBJ1-4; d_call: TRBD1; clone_size: NA; v_call: TRBV7-9
cdr3_aa: CASSLFSRGVSGYTF; cdr3_nt: TGTGCCAGCAGCTTGTTTAGCAGGGGGGTCTCTGGCTACACCTTC; j_call: TRBJ1-2; d_call: TRBD1; clone_size: once; v_call: TRBV5-6